The 15 T cell receptor beta chains presented below share a single source sample, sequenced in a study of human thymus T cells. The table came from immunoSEQ multiplex PCR; TCRdb's copy has only in-frame clones and leaves some out. This table holds about 46,000 clones, 95% found once. The sample consisted of blood. The receptor source for this set is a girl under three years old with a congenital heart defect but otherwise immunologically healthy.

J is TRBJ2-1 and V is TRBV5-6; 10 nucleotides line up with TRBD2. Per germline, CDR1 SGHDT and CDR2 YYEEEE. This CDR3 has 15 residues. V shed 6 bases, J shed 7 bases, and the junction held 10 bases outside the gene matches. CDR3 protein: CASMLPSGRRNEQFF. The CDR3 region has the DNA TGTGCCAGCATGCTTCCTAGCGGGAGAAGGAATGAGCAGTTCTTC.

The gene calls are TRBV5-5 and TRBJ2-3, with 8 nucleotides matching TRBD2. The CDR3 length is 15 residues. After removal of 2 bases from V and 6 bases from J, the junction contained 8 bases not matched to a gene. From germline, CDR1 is SGHKS and CDR2 YYEKEE (reference sequence). The CDR3 protein is CASSFLAGREDTQYF. DNA for the CDR3: TGTGCCAGCAGCTTTCTAGCGGGCAGAGAGGATACGCAGTATTTT.

V is TRBV10-3 and J is TRBJ2-1; no reliable D call. CDR1 is ENHRY and CDR2 is SYGVKD in the germline V gene. V was pared by 7 bases and J by 7 bases, with 14 bases between. There are 13 residues in the CDR3. The CDR3 is CAIKAGAENEQFF. The DNA of the CDR3 is TGTGCCATCAAGGCTGGCGCGGAGAATGAGCAGTTCTTC.

V usage is TRBV6-6 and J usage is TRBJ2-7, with D perhaps matching TRBD2 (6 bases). The CDR3 consists of 14 residues. The germline V gene encodes CDR1 MNHNY and CDR2 SVGAGI (reference sequence). Between the trimmed V and J ends, which lost 3 bases and 0 bases, there was a span of 9 bases. The CDR3 bases are TGTGCCAGCAGTTATGGGAGGAGCTCCTACGAGCAGTACTTC. Amino acids: CASSYGRSSYEQYF.

The rearrangement uses TRBV4-2 and TRBJ2-7, with 9 bases identical to TRBD2. The CDR3 spans 16 residues. Trimming cost V 1 base and J 0 bases; bases outside gene matches: 4. Germline V gives CDR1 LGHNA, CDR2 YNFKEQ. This CDR3 is CASSQAGSGSSYEQYF. The CDR3 DNA sequence: TGTGCCAGCAGCCAAGCTGGTAGCGGGAGCTCCTACGAGCAGTACTTC.

This chain joins TRBV5-1 and TRBJ2-1; 12 bases agree with TRBD2. The CDR3 extends over 19 amino acids. The germline V gene encodes CDR1 SGHRS and CDR2 YFSETQ. V dropped 3 bases and J dropped 4; count of bases not matched to a gene: 14. The CDR3 is CASSSLPYLLAGGYNEQFF. The CDR3, as DNA: TGCGCCAGCAGCTCACTTCCCTACTTACTAGCGGGAGGATACAATGAGCAGTTCTTC.

V gene TRBV4-1 combines with J gene TRBJ1-5; 8 nucleotides align to TRBD1. J gave up 7 bases and V 1 base, and 6 bases lay outside the gene matches. CDR1 and CDR2 (germline): MGHRA, YSYEKL. The CDR3 has 15 residues. The CDR3 loop is CASSQGQGKYQPQHF. The CDR3, as DNA: TGCGCCAGCAGCCAAGGACAGGGGAAATACCAGCCCCAGCATTTT.

The rearrangement links TRBV6-6 to TRBJ2-1, with D perhaps matching TRBD1 (5 bases). The CDR3 loop spans 15 amino acids. Germline V gives CDR1 MNHNY, CDR2 SVGAGI (reference sequence). V was clipped by 4 bases and J by 4 bases, with 14 bases between them. As DNA, the CDR3 is TGTGCCAGCAGTTGGATGGGGCGTGGGTACAATGAGCAGTTCTTC. Protein sequence: CASSWMGRGYNEQFF.

The V call is TRBV15, the J call TRBJ1-5, with D tentatively TRBD1 (5 bases). This CDR3 spans 17 amino acids. CDR1 and CDR2 (germline): LNHNV, YYDKDF (reference sequence). Trimming removed 3 bases from V and 4 bases from J, with 19 bases in between. For the CDR3, the DNA is TGTGCCACCAGCAGCCCCGGCAGGGTCGTAAGAAATCAGCCCCAGCATTTT. Translation: CATSSPGRVVRNQPQHF.

V usage is TRBV5-5 and J usage is TRBJ1-5; a possible D gene is TRBD1 (6 bases). The V gene lost 4 bases and the J gene lost 11 bases, with 19 bases spanning the gap. The CDR3 extends over 14 amino acids. Germline V gene data show CDR1 as SGHKS and CDR2 as YYEKEE (reference sequence). The CDR3 DNA is TGTGCCAGCAGCCGCTGGGGGGCGGGGGAGGCCCAGCATTTT. Amino acid sequence: CASSRWGAGEAQHF.

The chain is built from TRBV10-3 and TRBJ2-2; D not resolved. CDR3 length: 11 amino acids. V was pared by 4 bases and J by 7 bases, with 4 bases between. Germline assignment: CDR1 ENHRY and CDR2 SYGVKD. The CDR3 DNA sequence: TGTGCCATCAGTGGGGGCGGGGAGCTGTTTTTT. Its protein is CAISGGGELFF.

The chain links TRBV5-4 to TRBJ1-4; D remains unclear. Germline-derived CDR1 and CDR2 are SGHNT and YYREEE (reference sequence). Between the trimmed V and J ends, which lost 7 bases and 8 bases, there was a span of 15 bases. The CDR3 runs to 13 residues. The DNA of the CDR3 is TGTGCCAGCCCAGGAGGTCTTGGGGAAAAACTGTTTTTT. This encodes CASPGGLGEKLFF. The complete variable domain, with remaining parts taken from reference TRBV5-4 and TRBJ1-4, reads ETGVTQSPTHLIKTRGQQVTLRCSSQSGHNTVSWYQQALGQGPQFIFQYYREEENGRGNFPPRFSGLQFPNYSSELNVNALELDDSALYLCASPGGLGEKLFFGSGTQLSVL.

This clone is a singleton in its sample. V gene TRBV4-2 combines with J gene TRBJ2-5, with 9 bases lining up with TRBD2. V dropped 4 bases and J dropped 5; count of bases not matched to a gene: 8. The CDR3 has 15 residues. The V gene's germline CDR1 is LGHNA and CDR2 YNFKEQ. CDR3 sequence: CASSLVAGEGETQYF. The CDR3 bases are TGTGCCAGCAGCCTCGTAGCGGGAGAGGGGGAGACCCAGTACTTC.

The rearrangement uses TRBV19 and TRBJ2-7; 8 nucleotides match TRBD1. V lost 5 bases to trimming and J lost 2 bases; unmatched junction nucleotides: 8. Germline V gene data show CDR1 as LNHDA and CDR2 as SQIVND (reference sequence). The CDR3 loop spans 15 amino acids. The CDR3 region has the DNA TGTGCCAGTAGTTGGGGACAGGAGCTTACCTACGAGCAGTACTTC. Translation gives CASSWGQELTYEQYF.

J is TRBJ2-6 and V is TRBV7-3, with 10 positions matching TRBD1. Trimming at V came to 4 bases and at J to 1 base, leaving 10 bases not matched to a gene. The CDR3 runs 19 residues. CDR1 is SGHTA, CDR2 FQGTGA, per germline. The CDR3 DNA reads TGTGCCAGCAGCTCTAATCCCCCGGGACAGGGGTCTGGGGCCAACGTCCTGACTTTC. Translated: CASSSNPPGQGSGANVLTF.